These T cell receptor beta chains were read from a single sample in a study of metastatic and nonmetastatic thyroid tumors. TCRdb re-called clones from the PCR reads using MiXCR. Of around 40,000 clones listed, about a sixth are singletons. Sequencing input: blood. These receptors all come from a male donor with papillary thyroid cancer or a benign thyroid nodule (not recorded which). Some clones in this sample may be carry-over from other donors' samples. The CDR3 runs from the conserved cysteine through the conserved F or W. Fields, in order: D gene, clone size, J gene, V gene, CDR3 length, CDR3 DNA, CDR3 protein. The D gene is left open where the match is weak. The size of a clone is reported for some rows only, either as once, few or many, or as a class for expanded clones.

>NA|medium-sized|TRBJ2-3|TRBV6-1|12
TGTGCCAGCAGCCGGGACCGGGATACGCAGTATTTT
CASSRDRDTQYF
>NA|NA|TRBJ1-2|TRBV6-1|13
TGTGCCAGCAGTGTCTCTCGACTCTATGGCTACACCTTC
CASSVSRLYGYTF
>TRBD1|many|TRBJ2-7|TRBV13|15
TGTGCCAGCAGCTTAGGGGGACAGGGGGGCCACGAGCAGTACTTC
CASSLGGQGGHEQYF
>TRBD2|medium-sized|TRBJ2-1|TRBV20-1|15
TGCAGTGCTAGAGATGAGCGGGGGGCCGGGAATGAGCAGTTCTTC
CSARDERGAGNEQFF
>NA|many|TRBJ2-1|TRBV10-3|15
TGTGCCATCAGTGGGGGGGATGTGATGGTGAATGAGCAGTTCTTC
CAISGGDVMVNEQFF
>TRBD2|NA|TRBJ2-3|TRBV3-1|14
TGTGCCAGCAGCCTTAGCGGGTCCTCAGGTACGCAGTATTTT
CASSLSGSSGTQYF
>NA|NA|TRBJ2-3|TRBV7-6|17
TGTGCCAGCAGCTTAGGGGGCAGAATGTTCCCCACAGATACGCAGTATTTT
CASSLGGRMFPTDTQYF
>TRBD2|NA|TRBJ2-3|TRBV20-1|18
TGCAGTGCTATTTACGCAGTTGGCGGGAGGCCCCGCACAGATACGCAGTATTTT
CSAIYAVGGRPRTDTQYF
>TRBD2|NA|TRBJ2-7|TRBV11-3|15
TGTGCCAGCAGCCCCGTGACTAGCTGGAGATCGGAGGGGTACTTC
CASSPVTSWRSEGYF
>TRBD1|NA|TRBJ2-1|TRBV7-3|15
TGTGCCAGCAGCTTAGGACAGGGCTCCTACAATGAGCAGTTCTTC
CASSLGQGSYNEQFF
>TRBD2|many|TRBJ2-3|TRBV2|17
TGTGCCAGCAGTGAGGGACTAGCGGGGACTAGCACAGATACGCAGTATTTT
CASSEGLAGTSTDTQYF
>TRBD1|many|TRBJ1-3|TRBV6-4|15
TGTGCCAGCAGTAAGACAGGGAGCTCTGGAAACACCATATATTTT
CASSKTGSSGNTIYF
>NA|many|TRBJ2-7|TRBV6-4|15
TGTGCCAGCAGTGACCCCCCGGGGGAGACCTACGAGCAGTACTTC
CASSDPPGETYEQYF
>TRBD2|many|TRBJ2-3|TRBV7-8|17
TGTGCCAGCAGCTTGAACCTAGCGGGAGAGCGCACAGATACGCAGTATTTT
CASSLNLAGERTDTQYF
>NA|many|TRBJ2-7|TRBV28|12
TGTGCCAGCAGTTTTGAGTCCTACGAGCAGTACTTC
CASSFESYEQYF
>TRBD2|NA|TRBJ2-3|TRBV6-1|17
TGTGCCAGCAGTGAGCAGGTGGGTAGCGGGGGTGCAGATACGCAGTATTTT
CASSEQVGSGGADTQYF
>TRBD1|NA|TRBJ1-2|TRBV28|14
TGTGCCAGCAGCACGACAGGGGGTCTCTCAGGCTACACCTTC
CASSTTGGLSGYTF
>NA|many|TRBJ1-6|TRBV6-1|14
TGTGGCGGAGGGGGGGGGGATTTTGATTCACCCCTCCACTTT
CGGGGGDFDSPLHF
>TRBD2|many|TRBJ2-3|TRBV5-8|15
TGTGCCAGTATCCTAGCGGGGGGCCTCACAGATACGCAGTATTTT
CASILAGGLTDTQYF
>TRBD1|many|TRBJ2-7|TRBV28|13
TGTGCCAGCACTAATACAGGGGACGGCGAGCAGTACTTC
CASTNTGDGEQYF
>NA|few|TRBJ2-7|TRBV6-2/TRBV6-3|13
TGTGCCGCGAGCCGCGGGTTATACTACGAGCAGTACTTC
CAASRGLYYEQYF
>NA|NA|TRBJ1-5|TRBV20-1|16
TGCAGTGCCCTATTTGGGGGGTATGATAGCAATCAGCCCCAGCATTTT
CSALFGGYDSNQPQHF
>TRBD2|many|TRBJ2-5|TRBV19|13
TGTGCCACGAGCGGGAGGGTAGCGGAGACCCAGTACTTC
CATSGRVAETQYF
>TRBD2|NA|TRBJ2-3|TRBV6-2/TRBV6-3|20
TGTGCCAGCAGTTACTCGATTCTGACTATCGGGAGGTCCCGCACAGATACGCAGTATTTT
CASSYSILTIGRSRTDTQYF
>TRBD1|many|TRBJ2-1|TRBV14|15
TGTGCCAGCAGCCAACCCGGGACAGGGAACAATGAGCAGTTCTTC
CASSQPGTGNNEQFF
>NA|NA|TRBJ2-7|TRBV6-1|14
TGTGCCAGCAGTGAACCGGTACACCTCTTCGAGCAGTACTTC
CASSEPVHLFEQYF
>NA|many|TRBJ1-1|TRBV5-1|13
TGCGCCAGCAGCTTTGAGGGGGACACTGAAGCTTTCTTT
CASSFEGDTEAFF
>NA|NA|TRBJ1-3|TRBV6-5|18
TGTGCCAGCAGTTACGTTGGGGTAGCAGGGAGAGCTGGAAACACCATATATTTT
CASSYVGVAGRAGNTIYF
>NA|many|TRBJ1-3|TRBV19|13
TGTGCCAGTAGTGTGGCGCCGGGAAACACCATATATTTT
CASSVAPGNTIYF
>NA|many|TRBJ2-1|TRBV7-6|15
TGTGCCAGCAGCTTAGGGCAGGGCAGGTACAATGAGCAGTTCTTC
CASSLGQGRYNEQFF
>NA|many|TRBJ2-2|TRBV24-1|16
TGTGCCACCAGTGACTCCCGGACCAGGAACACCGGGGAGCTGTTTTTT
CATSDSRTRNTGELFF
>NA|many|TRBJ1-5|TRBV7-2|15
TGTGCCAGCAGCCCCGGAGGGGCAGGCTTTCAGCCCCAGCATTTT
CASSPGGAGFQPQHF
>TRBD2|many|TRBJ2-3|TRBV6-6|17
TGTGCCAGCAGTCGGGCTAGCGGCTCTGGATCCACAGATACGCAGTATTTT
CASSRASGSGSTDTQYF
>TRBD2|many|TRBJ2-3|TRBV3-1|18
TGTGTCAGCAGCCCCACTCCGACTAGCGGGAGTTCAACAGATACGCAGTATTTT
CVSSPTPTSGSSTDTQYF
>TRBD2|NA|TRBJ2-1|TRBV7-6|16
TGTGCCAGCAGCCCACAGACTAGCGGGATATACAATGAGCAGTTCTTC
CASSPQTSGIYNEQFF
>NA|many|TRBJ2-3|TRBV7-2|12
TGTGCCAGCAGCTTAGGGACCAGAGTCGAGTATTTT
CASSLGTRVEYF
>NA|many|TRBJ2-7|TRBV2|10
TGTGCCAGCCGGGGCTACGAGCAGTACTTC
CASRGYEQYF
>NA|many|TRBJ2-7|TRBV12-3/TRBV12-4|14
TGTGCCAGCAGAACAAGCGACAGCTCCTACGAGCAGTACTTC
CASRTSDSSYEQYF
>NA|many|TRBJ2-3|TRBV11-3|15
TGTGCCAGCAGCCCCGACAGGGAGGAGGCAGATACGCAGTATTTT
CASSPDREEADTQYF
>NA|many|TRBJ1-3|TRBV7-8|17
TGTGCCAGCAGCCTAAAGGGGTGGGAGTACTCTGGAAACACCATATATTTT
CASSLKGWEYSGNTIYF
>NA|many|TRBJ2-1|TRBV13|13
TGTGCCAGCAGCTTCCGGACTATAAATGAGCAGTTCTTC
CASSFRTINEQFF
>NA|many|TRBJ2-3|TRBV10-3|12
TGTGCCATCAGCGCTCTCACAGATACGCAGTATTTT
CAISALTDTQYF
>TRBD2|NA|TRBJ2-1|TRBV5-4|22
TGTGCCAGCAGCTTGACCGGCCCTCAGGGACTAGCGGGGTTTAAAACACACAATGAGCAGTTCTTC
CASSLTGPQGLAGFKTHNEQFF
>NA|medium-sized|TRBJ2-7|TRBV6-5|16
TGTGCCAGCAGTTACTCACGCGCGGCTACTTCCTACGAGCAGTACTTC
CASSYSRAATSYEQYF
>NA|NA|TRBJ2-1|TRBV7-6|15
TGTGCCAGCAGCCCCGGAGTCGTCGGTGACAATGAGCAGTTCTTC
CASSPGVVGDNEQFF
>NA|NA|TRBJ2-1|TRBV7-2|15
TGTGCCAGCAGCTCCCGGACGGGGCAGGGCGATGAGCAGTCCTTC
CASSSRTGQGDEQSF
>NA|many|TRBJ2-3|TRBV9|16
TGTGCCAGCAGCGTAGATCGGGAGACGGGCACAGATACGCAGTATTTT
CASSVDRETGTDTQYF